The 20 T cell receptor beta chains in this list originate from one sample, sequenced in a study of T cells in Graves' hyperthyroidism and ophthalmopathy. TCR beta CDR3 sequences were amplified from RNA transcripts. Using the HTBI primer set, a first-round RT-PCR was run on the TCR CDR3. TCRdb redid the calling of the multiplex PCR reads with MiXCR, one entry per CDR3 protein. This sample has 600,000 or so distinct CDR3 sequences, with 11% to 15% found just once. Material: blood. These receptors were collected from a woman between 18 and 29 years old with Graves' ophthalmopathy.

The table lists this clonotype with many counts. CDR3 protein: CAAAPSGMYEQYF. CDR3 DNA: TGTGCCGCCGCCCCTAGCGGGATGTACGAGCAGTACTTC. This chain uses TRBV30 with TRBJ2-7; 9 bases match TRBD2. Germline lookup yields CDR1 GTSNPN and CDR2 SVGIG (reference sequence). V lost 8 bases, J lost 4 bases, and 9 bases stayed unmatched. The CDR3 contains 13 residues.

Here the CDR3 reads CATGSGWETQYF. The DNA of the CDR3 is TGTGCCACCGGGTCAGGGTGGGAGACCCAGTACTTC. The chain recombines TRBV24-1 with TRBJ2-5; perhaps TRBD1 as D (5 bases). The ends were cut back, 9 bases at V and 5 bases at J, with 12 bases in the middle. The CDR3 extends over 12 amino acids. Germline values: CDR1 KGHDR, CDR2 SFDVKD.

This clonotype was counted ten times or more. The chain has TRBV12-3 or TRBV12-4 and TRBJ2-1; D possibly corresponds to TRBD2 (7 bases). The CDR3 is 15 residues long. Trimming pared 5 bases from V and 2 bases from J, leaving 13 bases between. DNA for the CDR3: TGTGCCAGCAGTGGAGGGGGGGCTCCCTACAATGAGCAGTTCTTC. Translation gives CASSGGGAPYNEQFF.

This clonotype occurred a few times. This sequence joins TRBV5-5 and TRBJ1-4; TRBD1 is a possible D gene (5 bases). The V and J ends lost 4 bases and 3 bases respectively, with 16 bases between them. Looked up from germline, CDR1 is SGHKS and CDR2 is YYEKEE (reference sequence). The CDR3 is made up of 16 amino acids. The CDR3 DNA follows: TGTGCCAGCAGCGTAACCCCTCAGGGTTCTAATGAAAAACTGTTTTTT. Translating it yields CASSVTPQGSNEKLFF.

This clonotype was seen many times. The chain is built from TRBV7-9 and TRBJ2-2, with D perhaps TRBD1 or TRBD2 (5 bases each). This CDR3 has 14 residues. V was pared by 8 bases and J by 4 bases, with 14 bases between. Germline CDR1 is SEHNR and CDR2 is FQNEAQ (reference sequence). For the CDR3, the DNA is TGTGCCAGCGAGGGACCATTAGCCACCGGGGAGCTGTTTTTT. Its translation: CASEGPLATGELFF.

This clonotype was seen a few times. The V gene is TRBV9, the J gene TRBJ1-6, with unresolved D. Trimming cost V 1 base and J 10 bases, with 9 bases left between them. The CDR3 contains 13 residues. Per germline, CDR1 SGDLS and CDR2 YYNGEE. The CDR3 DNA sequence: TGTGCCAGCAGCGTAAGGGTAGGGTCACCCCTCCACTTT. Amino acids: CASSVRVGSPLHF.

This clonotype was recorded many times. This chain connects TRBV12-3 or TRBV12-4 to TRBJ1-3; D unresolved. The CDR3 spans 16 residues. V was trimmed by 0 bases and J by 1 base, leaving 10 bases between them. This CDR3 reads CASSLAQAPSGNTIYF. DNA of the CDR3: TGTGCCAGCAGTTTAGCGCAGGCGCCATCTGGAAACACCATATATTTT.

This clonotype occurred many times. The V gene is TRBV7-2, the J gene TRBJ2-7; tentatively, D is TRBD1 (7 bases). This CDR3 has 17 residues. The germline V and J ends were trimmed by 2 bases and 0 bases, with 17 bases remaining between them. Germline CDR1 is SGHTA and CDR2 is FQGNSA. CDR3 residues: CASSLRGGTVSSYEQYF. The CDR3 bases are TGTGCCAGCAGCTTACGGGGCGGGACAGTTTCCTCCTACGAGCAGTACTTC.

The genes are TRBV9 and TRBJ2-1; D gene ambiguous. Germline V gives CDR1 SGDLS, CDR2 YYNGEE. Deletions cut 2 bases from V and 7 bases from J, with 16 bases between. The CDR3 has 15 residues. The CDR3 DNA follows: TGTGCCAGCAGCGTTCTGTGGGATATATATAATGAGCAGTTCTTC. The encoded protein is CASSVLWDIYNEQFF.

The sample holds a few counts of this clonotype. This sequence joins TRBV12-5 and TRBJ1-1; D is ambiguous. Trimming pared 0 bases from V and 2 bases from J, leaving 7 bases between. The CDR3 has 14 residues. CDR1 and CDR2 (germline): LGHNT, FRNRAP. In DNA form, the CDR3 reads TGTGCTAGTGGTTTGGTCGGGAGTAACACTGAAGCTTTCTTT. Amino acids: CASGLVGSNTEAFF.

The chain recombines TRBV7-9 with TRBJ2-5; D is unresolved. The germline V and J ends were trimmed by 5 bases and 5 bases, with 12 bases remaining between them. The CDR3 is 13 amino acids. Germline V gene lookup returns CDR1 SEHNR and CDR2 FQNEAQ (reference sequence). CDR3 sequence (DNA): TGTGCCAGCAGCCCGCATGCGAGGGAGACCCAGTACTTC. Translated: CASSPHARETQYF.

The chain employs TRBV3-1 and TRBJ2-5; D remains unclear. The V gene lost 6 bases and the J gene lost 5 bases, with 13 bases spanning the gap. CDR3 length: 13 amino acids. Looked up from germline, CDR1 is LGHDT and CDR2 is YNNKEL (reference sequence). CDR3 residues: CASSRQFRETQYF. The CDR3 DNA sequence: TGTGCCAGCAGTCGACAATTTCGGGAGACCCAGTACTTC.

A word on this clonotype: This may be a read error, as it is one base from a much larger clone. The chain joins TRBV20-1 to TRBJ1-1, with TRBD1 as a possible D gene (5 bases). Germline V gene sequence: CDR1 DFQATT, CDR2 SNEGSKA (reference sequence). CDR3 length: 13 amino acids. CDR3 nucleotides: TGCAGTGCTAGCCCCAGAGGCAGGGCTGAAGCTCTCTTT. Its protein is CSASPRGRAEALF.

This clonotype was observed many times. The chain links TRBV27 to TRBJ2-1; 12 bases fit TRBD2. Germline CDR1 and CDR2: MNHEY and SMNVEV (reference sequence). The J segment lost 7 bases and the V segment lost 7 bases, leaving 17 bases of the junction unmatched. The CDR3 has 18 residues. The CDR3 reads CASKVPLAGGPTDNEQFF. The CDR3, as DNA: TGTGCCAGCAAGGTCCCTCTAGCGGGAGGGCCAACGGATAATGAGCAGTTCTTC.

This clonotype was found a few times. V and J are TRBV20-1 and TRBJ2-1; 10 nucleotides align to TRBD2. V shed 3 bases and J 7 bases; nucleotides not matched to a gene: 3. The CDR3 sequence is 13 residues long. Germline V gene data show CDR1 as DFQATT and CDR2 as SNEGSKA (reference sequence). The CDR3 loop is CSARGTSDNEQFF. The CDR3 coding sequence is TGCAGTGCTAGGGGGACTAGCGATAATGAGCAGTTCTTC.

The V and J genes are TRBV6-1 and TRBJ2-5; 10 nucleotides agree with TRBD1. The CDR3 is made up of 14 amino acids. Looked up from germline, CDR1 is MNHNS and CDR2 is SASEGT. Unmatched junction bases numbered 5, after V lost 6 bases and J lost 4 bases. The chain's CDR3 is CASRGQGVRETQYF. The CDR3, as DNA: TGTGCCAGCAGAGGACAGGGGGTCCGAGAGACCCAGTACTTC.

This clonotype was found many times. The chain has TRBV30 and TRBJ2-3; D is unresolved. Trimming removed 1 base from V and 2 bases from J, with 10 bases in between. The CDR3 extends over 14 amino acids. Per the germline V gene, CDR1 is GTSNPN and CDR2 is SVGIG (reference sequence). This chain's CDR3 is CAWSDKTFTDTQYF. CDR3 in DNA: TGTGCCTGGAGTGACAAGACCTTCACAGATACGCAGTATTTT.

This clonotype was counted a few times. CDR3 in amino acids: CASSITGEGEQFF. The CDR3 nucleotides read TGTGCCAGCAGTATCACAGGGGAGGGGGAGCAGTTCTTC. This chain joins TRBV6-1 and TRBJ2-1; D possibly matches TRBD1 or TRBD2 (7 bases each). CDR3 length equals 13 residues. CDR1 is MNHNS and CDR2 is SASEGT in the germline V gene. V dropped 5 bases and J dropped 10 bases, with 15 bases sitting between them.

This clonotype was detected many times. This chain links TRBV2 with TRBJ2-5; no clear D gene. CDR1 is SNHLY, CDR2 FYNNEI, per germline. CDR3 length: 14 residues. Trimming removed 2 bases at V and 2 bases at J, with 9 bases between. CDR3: CASSERGFQETQYF. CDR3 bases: TGTGCCAGCAGTGAAAGAGGATTTCAAGAGACCCAGTACTTC. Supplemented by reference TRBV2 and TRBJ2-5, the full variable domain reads EPEVTQTPSHQVTQMGQEVILRCVPISNHLYFYWYRQILGQKVEFLVSFYNNEISEKSEIFDDQFSVERPDGSNFTLKIRSTKLEDSAMYFCASSERGFQETQYFGPGTRLLVL.

This chain's CDR3 is CATSDSSINEQFF. The CDR3, as DNA: TGTGCCACCAGTGACTCCTCCATCAATGAGCAGTTCTTC. The rearrangement links TRBV24-1 to TRBJ2-1; no reliable D call. V was clipped by 4 bases and J by 6 bases, with 9 bases between them. Germline lookup yields CDR1 KGHDR and CDR2 SFDVKD. The CDR3 consists of 13 residues.